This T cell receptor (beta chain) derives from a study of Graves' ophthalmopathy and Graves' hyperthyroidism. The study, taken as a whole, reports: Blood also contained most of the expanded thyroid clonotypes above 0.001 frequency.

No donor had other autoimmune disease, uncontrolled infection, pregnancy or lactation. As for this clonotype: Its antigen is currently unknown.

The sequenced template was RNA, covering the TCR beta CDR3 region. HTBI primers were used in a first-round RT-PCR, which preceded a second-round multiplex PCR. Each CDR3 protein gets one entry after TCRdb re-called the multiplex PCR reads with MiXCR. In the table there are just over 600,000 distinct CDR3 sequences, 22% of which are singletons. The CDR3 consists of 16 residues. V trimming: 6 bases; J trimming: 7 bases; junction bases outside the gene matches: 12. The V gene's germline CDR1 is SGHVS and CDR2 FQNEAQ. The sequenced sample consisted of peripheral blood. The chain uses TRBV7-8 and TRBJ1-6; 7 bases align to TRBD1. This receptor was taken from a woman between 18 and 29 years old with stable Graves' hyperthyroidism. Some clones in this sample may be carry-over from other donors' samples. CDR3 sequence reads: CASSPTGLEGNSPLHF. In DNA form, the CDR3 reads TGTGCCAGCAGTCCGACAGGGTTGGAAGGGAATTCACCCCTCCACTTT.